Each of the 26 T cell receptor beta chains below was sequenced from the same sample in a study of T-cell reconstitution after alpha-beta-depleted transplantation in children. Unique molecular identifiers tagged the TCRbeta library. Using its own MiXCR run on the PCR reads, TCRdb lists one record per CDR3 protein. The sample holds about 240,000 distinct CDR3 sequences, approximately 12% seen once. Sequencing was performed on PBMCs from the stem cell graft donor, taken from the stem cell graft. The receptors were gathered from a human donor who donated a stem cell graft to a child with acute lymphoblastic leukemia.

At least ten counts were recorded for this clonotype. The V and J genes are TRBV3-1 and TRBJ2-4; D gene ambiguous. The CDR3 consists of 14 residues. Germline V gives CDR1 LGHDT, CDR2 YNNKEL (reference sequence). V was clipped by 0 bases and J by 4 bases, with 7 bases between them. This chain's CDR3 is CASSQEGYKNIQYF. The CDR3 DNA reads as TGTGCCAGCAGCCAAGAAGGGTATAAAAACATTCAGTACTTC.

The rearrangement links TRBV18 to TRBJ2-7; 9 bases align to TRBD1. Germline V CDR1 and CDR2: KGHSH, LQKENI. The V segment lost 5 bases and the J segment 7 bases; nucleotides outside the gene matches: 6. The CDR3 consists of 13 residues. The CDR3 DNA reads as TGTGCCAGCTCAAAGGACAGGGGCTCTGAGCAGTACTTC. It encodes CASSKDRGSEQYF.

Details on this clonotype: Given a much more abundant clone one base away, this may be a read error. The V call is TRBV12-3 or TRBV12-4, the J call TRBJ1-5; no firm D call. The CDR3 covers 14 residues. The CDR3 here is CTSSFGSDNQPQHF. CDR3 sequence (DNA): TGTACCAGCAGTTTTGGGAGTGACAATCAGCCCCAGCATTTT.

The table lists this clonotype with a few counts. The V call is TRBV30, the J call TRBJ2-3; D call uncertain. Germline CDR1 and CDR2: GTSNPN and SVGIG (reference sequence). The CDR3 has 14 residues. Between the trimmed V and J ends, which lost 3 bases and 7 bases, there was a span of 17 bases. The CDR3 is CAWSPTWNGNTQYF. CDR3 bases: TGTGCCTGGAGCCCAACTTGGAACGGAAATACGCAGTATTTT.

This clonotype was recorded at least ten times. The chain is built from TRBV5-5 and TRBJ1-3; D may be TRBD1 (6 bases). Trimming pared 1 base from V and 5 bases from J, leaving 16 bases between. Germline CDR1 SGHKS, CDR2 YYEKEE (reference sequence). The CDR3 runs to 16 residues. The CDR3 reads CASSLKSYRDRNTIYF. CDR3 DNA: TGTGCCAGCAGCTTGAAATCGTACAGGGACAGAAACACCATATATTTT.

The chain joins TRBV20-1 to TRBJ1-6; 7 nucleotides agree with TRBD1. Germline trimming cut 3 bases from V and 11 bases from J; bases unmatched to any gene: 16. CDR3 length: 16 residues. CDR1 and CDR2 (germline): DFQATT, SNEGSKA (reference sequence). CDR3 nucleotide sequence: TGCAGTGCTAGCTTCCGACAGGGTCGGGATTTTACACCCCTCCACTTT. Translated: CSASFRQGRDFTPLHF.

This clonotype turned up a few times. V and J are TRBV19 and TRBJ1-1; D unresolved. The CDR3 is 15 residues long. Germline lookup yields CDR1 LNHDA and CDR2 SQIVND (reference sequence). The V end was cut by 3 bases, the J end by 1 base, with 12 bases between. CDR3 region: CASSISDTTNTEAFF. The DNA of the CDR3 is TGTGCCAGTAGTATTTCTGACACCACGAACACTGAAGCTTTCTTT.

This clonotype was detected ten times or more. The gene calls are TRBV29-1 and TRBJ1-1; D not resolved. Germline lookup yields CDR1 SQVTM and CDR2 ANQGSEA. The V end was cut by 4 bases, the J end by 0 bases, with 9 bases between. CDR3 size: 13 residues. Here the CDR3 DNA reads TGCAGCGTTGTGTCAGGCATGAACACTGAAGCTTTCTTT. As protein: CSVVSGMNTEAFF.

The table lists this clonotype with many counts. This chain connects TRBV6-2 or TRBV6-3 to TRBJ1-1; 8 bases are a match to TRBD1. CDR3 length equals 18 residues. The germline V gene has CDR1 MNHEY and CDR2 SVGEGT. J was trimmed by 3 bases and V by 0 bases; bases with no gene match: 12. In nucleotides, the CDR3 is TGTGCCAGCAGTTACTCACTACTACAGGGGGGCGTGTACACTGAAGCTTTCTTT. Amino acids: CASSYSLLQGGVYTEAFF.

Many counts were recorded for this clonotype. This chain connects TRBV7-9 to TRBJ2-3; the D gene is possibly TRBD1 (5 bases). From germline, CDR1 is SEHNR and CDR2 FQNEAQ (reference sequence). Trimming removed 10 bases at V and 2 bases at J, with 19 bases between. The CDR3 length is 15 residues. The DNA of the CDR3 is TGTGCCACCCCACCGCAAAGGGGCATCACAGATACGCAGTATTTT. Protein: CATPPQRGITDTQYF.

The sample holds many counts of this clonotype. The chain combines TRBV24-1 with TRBJ2-5; D might be TRBD1 or TRBD2, each matching 5 bases. CDR1 and CDR2 (germline): KGHDR, SFDVKD. CDR3 length equals 15 residues. Trimming removed 1 base from V and 5 bases from J, with 13 bases in between. CDR3 bases: TGTGCCACCAGTGATTTAATAGGGGAGAGGGAGACCCAGTACTTC. Protein: CATSDLIGERETQYF.

The sample holds many counts of this clonotype. The rearrangement links TRBV25-1 to TRBJ2-7; no firm D call. Germline V gene sequence: CDR1 MGHDK, CDR2 SYGVNS. With 4 bases removed from V and 4 bases from J, the gap between germline ends came to 8 bases. CDR3 size: 12 residues. The CDR3 here is CASSGTVYEQYF. The CDR3 DNA reads TGTGCCAGCAGTGGGACGGTGTACGAGCAGTACTTC.

Many counts were recorded for this clonotype. The chain joins TRBV28 to TRBJ1-2; D perhaps matches TRBD1 (5 bases). The CDR3 is 14 amino acids. Germline V gene lookup returns CDR1 MDHEN and CDR2 SYDVKM. The V end was cut by 2 bases, the J end by 4 bases, with 11 bases between. CDR3 DNA sequence: TGTGCCAGCAGTTTAGGGCAGGGCAGCTATGGCTACACCTTC. Its translation is CASSLGQGSYGYTF.

This clonotype was seen a single time. The chain combines TRBV11-2 with TRBJ2-7; D unresolved. Per the germline V gene, CDR1 is SGHAT and CDR2 is FQNNGV. The CDR3 is 19 amino acids. V was shortened by 4 bases and J by 2 bases, with 27 bases between the two germline ends. The CDR3 DNA reads as TGTGCCAGCAGCTCAGTGGGTCGATCCTGGCCCTCGGGCACCTACGAGCAGTACTTC. Amino acid sequence: CASSSVGRSWPSGTYEQYF.

At least ten counts were recorded for this clonotype. V usage is TRBV4-3 and J usage is TRBJ2-1; maybe TRBD2 (5 bases). This CDR3 has 13 residues. V was clipped by 0 bases and J by 9 bases, with 9 bases between them. Germline CDR1 reads LGHNA; CDR2 reads YSLEER. The CDR3 DNA sequence: TGCGCCAGCAGCCAAGAAAGCGGAAGTGAGCAGTTCTTC. It translates to CASSQESGSEQFF.

This clonotype has at least ten counts. The V gene is TRBV4-1, the J gene TRBJ2-7; TRBD2 might be the D (6 bases). The germline V gene has CDR1 MGHRA and CDR2 YSYEKL. CDR3 length: 15 amino acids. The V end was cut by 3 bases, the J end by 4 bases, with 16 bases between. In DNA, the CDR3 is TGCGCCAGCAGCCAGCTGTGGAGGGCTGGGTACGAGCAGTACTTC. The encoded protein is CASSQLWRAGYEQYF.

This clonotype showed up many times. This chain links TRBV4-3 with TRBJ2-2, with D unresolved. The germline V gene has CDR1 LGHNA and CDR2 YSLEER. The CDR3 contains 12 residues. V was pared by 1 base and J by 7 bases, with 4 bases between. DNA of the CDR3: TGCGCCAGCAGCCAAGTTGACGGGGAGCTGTTTTTT. The encoded protein is CASSQVDGELFF.

This clonotype has at least ten counts. J is TRBJ2-7 and V is TRBV5-1; TRBD2 might be the D (5 bases). This CDR3 is 14 amino acids long. V was clipped by 4 bases and J by 5 bases, with 16 bases between them. Germline-derived CDR1 and CDR2 are SGHRS and YFSETQ. The CDR3 nucleotides are TGCGCCAGCAGCCTGTATGAGGGATCCAACGAGCAGTACTTC. This encodes CASSLYEGSNEQYF.

In this sample, this clonotype turned up many times. J is TRBJ2-5 and V is TRBV12-3 or TRBV12-4; no definite D call. Trimming removed 4 bases from V and 2 bases from J, with 17 bases in between. CDR3 size: 16 residues. The CDR3 DNA reads as TGTGCCAGCAGTTATAGCCTCCCCAGAGCTCAAGAGACCCAGTACTTC. Protein sequence: CASSYSLPRAQETQYF.

Many counts were recorded for this clonotype. The chain couples TRBV20-1 to TRBJ2-2; D is unresolved. The V end was cut by 0 bases, the J end by 2 bases, with 4 bases between. The germline V gene has CDR1 DFQATT and CDR2 SNEGSKA (reference sequence). The CDR3 covers 13 residues. The CDR3 DNA follows: TGCAGTGCTAGAGACGGTAACACCGGGGAGCTGTTTTTT. Its protein is CSARDGNTGELFF.

This clonotype has ten or more counts. This chain links TRBV27 with TRBJ2-7, with 7 bases matching TRBD1. Germline lookup yields CDR1 MNHEY and CDR2 SMNVEV (reference sequence). J gave up 3 bases and V 5 bases, and 7 bases lay outside the gene matches. The CDR3 totals 14 residues. The CDR3 protein is CASSPQTGYYEQYF. The CDR3 DNA reads as TGTGCCAGCAGTCCCCAGACAGGGTACTACGAGCAGTACTTC.

This clonotype has at least ten counts. The V gene is TRBV10-3, the J gene TRBJ1-3; D remains unclear. V lost 11 bases to trimming and J lost 1 base, with 9 bases between them. In germline, CDR1 is ENHRY, CDR2 SYGVKD. This CDR3 spans 12 amino acids. The CDR3 loop reads CALRGSGNTIYF. DNA of the CDR3: TGTGCCTTAAGAGGATCTGGAAACACCATATATTTT.

Ten or more counts support this clonotype. This chain joins TRBV25-1 and TRBJ2-2; 9 bases are a match to TRBD2. The V gene end was trimmed by 7 bases and the J gene end by 0 bases; junction bases not matched to a gene: 3. There are 15 residues in the CDR3. Per the germline V gene, CDR1 is MGHDK and CDR2 is SYGVNS. CDR3 in amino acids: CASMASGTNTGELFF. For the CDR3, the DNA is TGTGCCAGCATGGCTAGCGGGACGAACACCGGGGAGCTGTTTTTT.

This clonotype has more than one count but fewer than ten. The chain recombines TRBV10-3 with TRBJ2-1; possibly TRBD2 for D (6 bases). The ends were cut back, 2 bases at V and 9 bases at J, with 17 bases in the middle. The CDR3 is 15 residues long. Germline CDR1 reads ENHRY; CDR2 reads SYGVKD. DNA of the CDR3: TGTGCCATCAGTGAGGGCCTTGGACGGGGGTTTGAGCAGTTCTTC. Protein sequence: CAISEGLGRGFEQFF.

Regarding this clonotype: A read error may explain this, as a much larger clone is one base away. The gene calls are TRBV4-2 and TRBJ2-2; D is undetermined. Germline V gene lookup returns CDR1 LGHNA and CDR2 YNFKEQ. The CDR3 is made up of 17 amino acids. The CDR3 reads CASSQGPMGLYTAELFF. CDR3 sequence (DNA): TGTGCCAGCAGCCAAGGTCCCATGGGGTTGTACACCGCGGAGCTGTTTTTT.

In this sample, this clonotype turned up many times. This rearrangement joins TRBV29-1 to TRBJ2-5; 7 bases are a match to TRBD1. The CDR3 spans 12 residues. Germline V gene lookup returns CDR1 SQVTM and CDR2 ANQGSEA. V lost 7 bases to trimming and J lost 5 bases; unmatched junction nucleotides: 7. CDR3 protein: CSAQGEEETQYF. The CDR3 region has the DNA TGCAGCGCCCAGGGGGAAGAGGAGACCCAGTACTTC. Combining the CDR3 with reference TRBV29-1 and TRBJ2-5 gives the whole variable domain SAVISQKPSRDICQRGTSLTIQCQVDSQVTMMFWYRQQPGQSLTLIATANQGSEATYESGFVIDKFPISRPNLTFSTLTVSNMSPEDSSIYLCSAQGEEETQYFGPGTRLLVL.